These 13 T cell receptor beta chains originate from one sample sequenced in a study of T cells after yellow fever vaccination. TCRdb analysed the 5' RACE reads with MiXCR anew, one entry per CDR3 protein. The repertoire holds 450,000 to 600,000 distinct CDR3 sequences, about 15% seen once, with around 16% in the top ten. This specimen consisted of PBMCs, obtained about 5 days after the first yellow fever vaccination. These receptors originate from a man aged 18-30 years who received the YFV17D yellow fever vaccine.

In its sample, this clonotype was seen a few times. The V call is TRBV19, the J call TRBJ2-1; TRBD1 matches at 8 bases. CDR1 is LNHDA, CDR2 SQIVND, per germline (reference sequence). The CDR3 extends over 15 amino acids. Trimming cost V 5 bases and J 5 bases; bases outside gene matches: 8. CDR3 in amino acids: CASSPGQGKHNEQFF. CDR3 bases: TGTGCCAGTAGTCCAGGACAGGGAAAACACAATGAGCAGTTCTTC.

This rearrangement joins TRBV27 to TRBJ2-2; TRBD1 matches at 8 bases. V shed 10 bases, J shed 7 bases, and the junction held 8 bases outside the gene matches. This CDR3 spans 13 amino acids. Germline CDR1 MNHEY, CDR2 SMNVEV (reference sequence). The CDR3 bases are TGTGCCACCACAGGGGGGTATGGCGGGGAGCTGTTTTTT. As protein: CATTGGYGGELFF.

This clonotype appeared a few times. The chain couples TRBV6-1 to TRBJ2-1; 12 bases match TRBD2. CDR1 MNHNS and CDR2 SASEGT come from the germline V gene. The J segment lost 7 bases and the V segment lost 7 bases, leaving 8 bases of the junction unmatched. This CDR3 region has 15 residues. The CDR3 sequence: CASTPPSGGANEQFF. As DNA, the CDR3 is TGTGCCAGCACCCCCCCTAGCGGGGGGGCTAATGAGCAGTTCTTC.

This chain links TRBV7-2 with TRBJ1-5; maybe TRBD1 (6 bases). CDR3 length: 16 amino acids. CDR1 and CDR2 (germline): SGHTA, FQGNSA. Trimming stripped 5 bases from V and 2 bases from J, with 16 bases between. The CDR3 sequence: CASSPGEGIGNQPQHF. The DNA of the CDR3 is TGTGCCAGCAGCCCAGGGGAGGGAATCGGCAATCAGCCCCAGCATTTT.

The sample holds a few counts of this clonotype. J is TRBJ1-3 and V is TRBV7-6; D perhaps matches TRBD1 (6 bases). The CDR3 sequence is 16 residues long. Germline V gene data show CDR1 as SGHVS and CDR2 as FNYEAQ. The V end lost 1 base, the J end lost 0 bases, and 10 bases lay between the germline ends. CDR3 nucleotide sequence: TGTGCCAGCAGCTTAGGCCCAGGGGTCTCTGGAAACACCATATATTTT. This encodes CASSLGPGVSGNTIYF.

This clonotype was counted only a few times. The chain uses TRBV29-1 and TRBJ1-2; D remains unclear. Germline values: CDR1 SQVTM, CDR2 ANQGSEA. The CDR3 totals 12 residues. Deletions cut 4 bases from V and 8 bases from J, with 14 bases between. As DNA, the CDR3 is TGCAGCGTTGCTTTTACTCTCGGGGGCTACACCTTC. Residues: CSVAFTLGGYTF.

This sequence joins TRBV20-1 and TRBJ1-5; D not resolved. CDR3 size: 10 residues. Germline V CDR1 and CDR2: DFQATT, SNEGSKA (reference sequence). For the CDR3, the DNA is TGCAGGCCGCGTTTTATGCCCCAGCATTTT. Translated: CRPRFMPQHF.

This clonotype has a handful of counts. J is TRBJ2-3 and V is TRBV7-3, with 7 bases that match TRBD1. The J segment lost 7 bases and the V segment lost 4 bases, leaving 2 bases of the junction unmatched. The CDR3 is 12 residues long. In germline, CDR1 is SGHTA, CDR2 FQGTGA. The CDR3 nucleotides are TGTGCCAGCAGCTCACAGGGGAATACGCAGTATTTT. Its protein is CASSSQGNTQYF. The variable domain in full, with the rest retrieved from reference TRBV7-3 and TRBJ2-3, is GAGVSQTPSNKVTEKGKYVELRCDPISGHTALYWYRQSLGQGPEFLIYFQGTGAADDSGLPNDRFFAVRPEGSVSTLKIQRTERGDSAVYLCASSSQGNTQYFGPGTRLTVL.

This rearrangement joins TRBV10-1 to TRBJ2-7; the match to TRBD1 covers 9 bases. J was trimmed by 0 bases and V by 3 bases; bases with no gene match: 0. CDR1 is WNHNN and CDR2 is SYGVQD in the germline V gene (reference sequence). This CDR3 comprises 14 residues. CDR3 coding DNA: TGCGCCAGCAGTGAACAGGGGGCCTCCTACGAGCAGTACTTC. Protein: CASSEQGASYEQYF.

This clonotype was seen only a few times. This chain links TRBV24-1 with TRBJ2-7, with 7 bases identical to TRBD1. CDR1 and CDR2 (germline): KGHDR, SFDVKD. The trim removed 9 bases at V and 0 bases at J, leaving 10 bases unmatched. The CDR3 length is 15 residues. CDR3 in DNA: TGTGCCACCGAAACGGATCGGGACAGCTCCTACGAGCAGTACTTC. Residues: CATETDRDSSYEQYF.

This clonotype occurred a few times. The chain has TRBV12-3 or TRBV12-4 and TRBJ2-5; no clear D. The V and J ends lost 6 bases and 1 base respectively, with 12 bases between them. The CDR3 runs to 14 residues. The CDR3 region is CASSLVWVQETQYF. In nucleotides, the CDR3 is TGTGCCAGCAGCCTCGTTTGGGTCCAAGAGACCCAGTACTTC.

This clonotype was recorded at least ten times. The chain recombines TRBV4-1 with TRBJ1-1; unclear D gene. The CDR3 is 13 residues long. CDR1 is MGHRA and CDR2 is YSYEKL in the germline V gene. V gave up 4 bases and J gave up 3 bases, with 9 bases separating them. The chain's CDR3 is CASSPNSYTEAFF. DNA of the CDR3: TGCGCCAGCAGCCCAAACAGTTACACTGAAGCTTTCTTT.

This clonotype was counted between two and nine times. The CDR3 nucleotides are TGTGCCAGCAGCTTATCGGCATCAGGGACTATTACCTACGAGCAGTACTTC. Protein sequence: CASSLSASGTITYEQYF. The V call is TRBV7-2, the J call TRBJ2-7; 7 bases are shared with TRBD2. Germline trimming cut 2 bases from V and 2 bases from J; bases unmatched to any gene: 12. This CDR3 has 17 amino acids. Looked up from germline, CDR1 is SGHTA and CDR2 is FQGNSA.